A selection of T cell receptor beta chains follows, all from one sample in a study of T cell responses to AZD1222 COVID-19 vaccine. The protocol was immunoSEQ multiplex PCR, while the TCRdb copy is restricted to in-frame clones and leaves out a portion. The sample holds under 70,000 clones, approximately 80% seen once. The specimen comprised peripheral blood, sampled on day 0 of AZD1222 vaccination. The receptors stem from an adult in good health. Both conserved end residues are part of each CDR3. A D gene is named only where the DNA matches it firmly. Rows give clone size only sometimes, using once, few, many, or a class for an expanded clone.

>TRBV19|NA|NA|TRBJ2-6
TGTGCCAGTAACATCCCCATGACCGGGGCCAACGTCCTGACTTTC
CASNIPMTGANVLTF
>TRBV6-5|NA|TRBD2|TRBJ2-7
TGTGCCAGCAGTTACTCGCGGGGGTACGAGCAGTACTTC
CASSYSRGYEQYF
>TRBV21-1|once|NA|TRBJ1-1
TGTGCCAGCTCCGGCGGGGTGGACACTGAAGCTTTCTTT
CASSGGVDTEAFF
>TRBV7-3|NA|NA|TRBJ2-3
TGTGCCAGCAGCCCCGGGGGGCTAGTAGTCACAGATACGCAGTATTTT
CASSPGGLVVTDTQYF
>TRBV24-1|NA|NA|TRBJ2-7
TGTGCCACCAGTGATAAACCCAGCTACAACCACGAGCAGTACTTC
CATSDKPSYNHEQYF
>TRBV29-1|few|NA|TRBJ1-2
TGCAGCGTTGAAGAAGGACGGAACTATGGCTACACCTTC
CSVEEGRNYGYTF
>TRBV19|NA|NA|TRBJ1-6
TGTGCCAGTAGCGTAAAAGGGCAGAGCTCCTATAATTCACCCCTCCACTTT
CASSVKGQSSYNSPLHF
>TRBV27|NA|NA|TRBJ2-7
TGTGCCGTCCTCGTGCCGAGCTCCTACGAGCAGTACTTC
CAVLVPSSYEQYF
>TRBV3-1/TRBV3-2|NA|NA|TRBJ1-1
TGTGCCAGCAGCCAAACAGGGCGCAAGGCTTTCTTT
CASSQTGRKAFF
>TRBV21-1|NA|NA|TRBJ1-1
TGTGCCAGCACCACAAGAGTCTGCTTCGAGAACACTGAAGCTTTCTTT
CASTTRVCFENTEAFF
>TRBV9|once|NA|TRBJ1-6
TGTGCCAGCAGCGTAGGAGGTAGTTCACCCCTCCACTTT
CASSVGGSSPLHF
>TRBV4-2|NA|NA|TRBJ2-7
TGTGCCAGCAGCCAAGTGGGCAGTTACGAGCAGTACTTC
CASSQVGSYEQYF
>TRBV7-2|NA|NA|TRBJ2-5
TGTGCCAGCAGCTTAGTCGGGATGGGCCAAGAGACCCAGTACTTC
CASSLVGMGQETQYF
>TRBV7-2|few|NA|TRBJ1-1
TGTGCCAGCAGCTTAGTTGGGTTTGGAGAAGCTTTCTTT
CASSLVGFGEAFF
>TRBV6-4|NA|NA|TRBJ2-1
TGTGCCAGCAGTGACTACCCTTACAATGAGCAGTTCTTC
CASSDYPYNEQFF
>TRBV6-4|NA|NA|TRBJ1-2
TGTGCCAGCAGTAAAGGGGCAGGAGGCTACACCTTC
CASSKGAGGYTF
>TRBV7-2|NA|NA|TRBJ1-5
TGTGCCAGCAGCTTCCCCAATCAGCCCCAGCATTTT
CASSFPNQPQHF
>TRBV9|NA|NA|TRBJ1-4
TGTGCCAGCAGCGTACGTTCCGGGCGCCCGTCCTCTAATGAAAAACTGTTTTTT
CASSVRSGRPSSNEKLFF
>TRBV5-1|NA|NA|TRBJ2-7
TGCGCCAGCAGCTATGGACAGAGCGAGCAGTACTTC
CASSYGQSEQYF
>TRBV3-1/TRBV3-2|NA|NA|TRBJ1-5
TGTGCCAGCAGCCCCCTGCAAGGAAGCAATCAGCCCCAGCATTTT
CASSPLQGSNQPQHF
>TRBV10-1|NA|NA|TRBJ2-1
TGCGCCAGCAGTGAGTTAGGTGGGTTGAGCTCCTACAATGAGCAGTTCTTC
CASSELGGLSSYNEQFF
>TRBV5-1|few|NA|TRBJ1-4
TGCGCCAGCAGCTTGGGAGGAGGGGCTGGTGAAAAACTGTTTTTT
CASSLGGGAGEKLFF
>TRBV18|few|NA|TRBJ1-5
TGTGCCAGCTCACCGGAGAGGGGGGCACCATATAGCAATCAGCCCCAGCATTTT
CASSPERGAPYSNQPQHF
>TRBV7-2|NA|NA|TRBJ1-1
TGTGCCAGCAGCTTAGTTAGTCAGAACACTGAAGCTTTCTTT
CASSLVSQNTEAFF
>TRBV2|NA|TRBD1|TRBJ2-7
TGTGCCAGCAGTGAAGCCTTACAGGGGGCAGGGTACGAGCAGTACTTC
CASSEALQGAGYEQYF
>TRBV5-3|NA|NA|TRBJ2-3
TGTGCCAGAAGCTTAGGACCGGGATGCACAGATACGCAGTATTTT
CARSLGPGCTDTQYF
>TRBV7-6|NA|TRBD2|TRBJ2-3
TGTGCCAGCAGCCCGACTAGCGGGACGGATACGCAGTATTTT
CASSPTSGTDTQYF
>TRBV2|NA|NA|TRBJ1-6
TGTGCCAGCAGTGACAGGGATGCTGGTTCACCCCTCCACTTT
CASSDRDAGSPLHF
>TRBV2|few|NA|TRBJ2-1
TGTGCCGTATTGGGGGAGTTAGGTAATGAGCAGTTCTTC
CAVLGELGNEQFF
>TRBV7-9|once|TRBD1|TRBJ1-4
TGTGCCAGCAGCTTTCTACAGGGGGCGGGTAATGAAAAACTGTTTTTT
CASSFLQGAGNEKLFF
>TRBV5-6|NA|NA|TRBJ2-7
TGTGCCAGCAGCTTCTTGGGGGACACCGTCTCCTACGAGCAGTACTTC
CASSFLGDTVSYEQYF
>TRBV30|NA|NA|TRBJ2-7
TGTGCCTGGAGTCCTTCACCCAGGGGCGAGCAGTACTTC
CAWSPSPRGEQYF
>TRBV10-1|NA|TRBD1|TRBJ2-4
TGCGCCAGCAACCTTGGTCGGGACAGGGGGCTTTCCAGGAAAAACATTCAGTACTTC
CASNLGRDRGLSRKNIQYF
>TRBV24-1|NA|NA|TRBJ2-1
TGTGCCACCAGTGCCCGAAAGGCGGGGGCCGGCTCCTACAATGAGCAGTTCTTC
CATSARKAGAGSYNEQFF
>TRBV29-1|NA|NA|TRBJ1-5
TGCAGCGTGAGGGACAACTACAATCAGCCCCAGCATTTT
CSVRDNYNQPQHF
>TRBV19|NA|NA|TRBJ1-3
TGTGCCAGTAGTATAGCCGAAGGACAGTCCATATATTTT
CASSIAEGQSIYF
>TRBV28|few|TRBD1|TRBJ1-5
TGTGCCAGCAGTACAAGGACAGGGGCCGGTCAGCCCCAGCATTTT
CASSTRTGAGQPQHF
>TRBV5-1|NA|TRBD2|TRBJ2-3
TGCGCCAGCAGCTTGGACGGGGGGACCACAGATACGCAGTATTTT
CASSLDGGTTDTQYF
>TRBV6-2/TRBV6-3|NA|NA|TRBJ1-1
TGTGCCAGCAGTTACGGGGTGACACTTGAAGCTTTCTTT
CASSYGVTLEAFF
>TRBV6-6|NA|NA|TRBJ1-1
TGTGCCAGCAGCCCCCCCCAGAACACTGAAGCTTTCTTT
CASSPPQNTEAFF
>TRBV7-9|NA|NA|TRBJ2-4
TGTGCCAGCAGCTTAGGCGGACAGACCAGGATTCAGTACTTC
CASSLGGQTRIQYF
>TRBV10-2|NA|NA|TRBJ1-5
TGCGCCAGCAAGGCGGGAGATCAGCCCCAGCATTTT
CASKAGDQPQHF
>TRBV19|NA|NA|TRBJ1-1
TGTGCCAGTAGTATAGAAGGGGAGACAATGAACACTGAAGCTTTCTTT
CASSIEGETMNTEAFF
>TRBV7-9|few|NA|TRBJ2-2
TGTGCCAGCAGAGTCACAGAGATCTCGGGGGAGCTGTTTTTT
CASRVTEISGELFF
>TRBV6-2/TRBV6-3|NA|NA|TRBJ2-1
TGTGCCAGCAGTATGCAGGGTTATCAGCGGTTCTTC
CASSMQGYQRFF
>TRBV5-3|few|NA|TRBJ2-7
TGTGCCAGGGACTCCCACGAGCAGTACTTC
CARDSHEQYF
>TRBV6-6|NA|TRBD2|TRBJ2-7
TGTGCCAGCAGTTACAGCGCGGGGGAGAACGAGCAGTACTTC
CASSYSAGENEQYF
>TRBV24-1|NA|NA|TRBJ2-7
TGTGCCACAAATCTTTTTGTGCGACCATCCTACGAGCAGTACTTC
CATNLFVRPSYEQYF
>TRBV2|NA|NA|TRBJ2-2
TGTGCCAGCAGGGATGGAGAGACCGGGGAGCTGTTTTTT
CASRDGETGELFF
>TRBV11-2|NA|NA|TRBJ2-7
TGTGCCAGCAGCTTAGTGGACCTGGGGGAGCAGTACTTC
CASSLVDLGEQYF
>TRBV5-1|NA|NA|TRBJ2-3
TGCGCCAGCAGCTTGGCGACGGATCCTAGCACAGATACGCAGTATTTT
CASSLATDPSTDTQYF
>TRBV5-1|NA|TRBD1|TRBJ1-1
TGCGCCAGCAGCTCGACAGGGGTTACTGAAGCTTTCTTT
CASSSTGVTEAFF
>TRBV3-1/TRBV3-2|NA|NA|TRBJ1-5
TGTGCCAGCGGCATTAGCAATCAGCCCCAGCATTTT
CASGISNQPQHF
>TRBV28|few|NA|TRBJ2-3
TGTGCCACCTCCTTAGCTGGACGGACAGATACGCAGTATTTT
CATSLAGRTDTQYF
>TRBV9|NA|NA|TRBJ2-7
TGTGCCAGCAGCGTTGGACAGTCCGCGTCCGAGCAGTACTTC
CASSVGQSASEQYF